This is a list of T cell receptor beta chains from one sample in a study of shared clonotypes between healthy human individuals. Sequenced by immunoSEQ multiplex PCR; TCRdb stores in-frame clones only, minus some. The profile covers about 2 million clones, with about 95% appearing a single time and 1.2% taken by the ten largest. Sequenced input: naive CD8+ T cells sorted from blood. The receptor source for this set is a man younger than 35 in good health. The CDR3 runs from the conserved cysteine through the conserved F or W. A D gene is named only where the DNA matches it firmly. Clone size, where shown, is once, few, many, or a class for clones that have expanded.

V	D	size	J	DNA	CDR3
TRBV28	TRBD2	NA	TRBJ2-6	TGTGCCAGCAGCCCGGGACTAGCGTGGTCTGGGGCCAACGTCCTGACTTTC	CASSPGLAWSGANVLTF
TRBV5-6	TRBD2	once	TRBJ2-2	TGTGCCAGCAGCCAGGGGCTAGCGGGGGACACCGGGGAGCTGTTTTTT	CASSQGLAGDTGELFF
TRBV12-5	TRBD1	NA	TRBJ1-5	TGTGCTAGTGGTTTGGCTCAGACGACAGGGCTTGGCAATCAGCCCCAGCATTTT	CASGLAQTTGLGNQPQHF
TRBV28	NA	NA	TRBJ1-2	TGTGCCAGCACCCGACCCTTTTCCGGCTATGGCTACACCTTC	CASTRPFSGYGYTF
TRBV27	NA	NA	TRBJ2-7	TGTGCCAGCAGTTTCATCGGTGGCGAGCAGTACTTC	CASSFIGGEQYF
TRBV2	NA	NA	TRBJ1-5	TGTGCCAGCATAATAGGGCCCTTCGAAGGTCAGCCCCAGCATTTT	CASIIGPFEGQPQHF
TRBV13	NA	once	TRBJ2-2	TGTGCCAGCAGCAAAAACAAGGGCAGGGAGCTGTTTTTT	CASSKNKGRELFF
TRBV30	NA	once	TRBJ1-4	TGTGCCTGGAGAGGCGGGGATTCGATCCTATGGCGGGGTGAAAAACTGTTTTTT	CAWRGGDSILWRGEKLFF
TRBV13	TRBD1	NA	TRBJ1-2	TGTGCCAGCAGCTTAGGCGAGTGGACAGGGAGCCAAACTAACTATGGCTACACCTTC	CASSLGEWTGSQTNYGYTF
TRBV4-1	TRBD2	NA	TRBJ2-7	TGCGCCAGCAGCCCTAGCGGGAGTTTCTACGAGCAGTACTTC	CASSPSGSFYEQYF
TRBV28	NA	NA	TRBJ2-2	TGTGCCAGCAAGATGTCAGGGTCTACCGGGGAGCTGTTTTTT	CASKMSGSTGELFF
TRBV9	NA	NA	TRBJ1-1	TGTGCCAGCAGCCCGGGACCGAACACTGAAGCTTTCTTT	CASSPGPNTEAFF
TRBV9	NA	NA	TRBJ2-3	TGTGCCAGCAGCGAAGATGGATCCGGGGTAGATACGCAGTATTTT	CASSEDGSGVDTQYF
TRBV5-1	NA	once	TRBJ1-1	TGCGCCAGCAGCTTGGAAGCAGGTTACACTGAAGCTTTCTTT	CASSLEAGYTEAFF
TRBV13	NA	NA	TRBJ1-4	TGTGCCAGCAGCTTAGGACCCTCTAATGAAAAACTGTTTTTT	CASSLGPSNEKLFF
TRBV7-2	NA	NA	TRBJ1-6	TGTGCCAGCAGCTTAGTGGCCGGATACTCCTATAATTCACCCCTCCACTTT	CASSLVAGYSYNSPLHF
TRBV7-9	TRBD2	NA	TRBJ2-7	TGTGCCAGCAGCAGTACTAGCGGAATAATCTCCTACGAGCAGTACTTC	CASSSTSGIISYEQYF
TRBV13	TRBD1	NA	TRBJ2-5	TGTGCCAGCAGCTCACCCTCGGGGACAGAAGAAGAGACCCAGTACTTC	CASSSPSGTEEETQYF
TRBV7-9	TRBD2	NA	TRBJ2-3	TGTGCCAGCAGCTTCGCGGGGGGCGGGACAGATACGCAGTATTTT	CASSFAGGGTDTQYF
TRBV27	NA	NA	TRBJ2-7	TGTGCCAGCAGTCTGGGGGATCACCCGCAGTACTTC	CASSLGDHPQYF
TRBV5-6	TRBD1	NA	TRBJ2-6	TGTGCCAGCAGCTTGGGGACAGGCGCCACAATCTCTAGGGCCAACGTCCTGACTTTC	CASSLGTGATISRANVLTF
TRBV27	NA	NA	TRBJ2-3	TGTGCCAGCAGTTTAAGCGGAAGACTAGGAGATACGCAGTATTTT	CASSLSGRLGDTQYF
TRBV10-1	NA	NA	TRBJ2-5	TGCGCCAGCAGTGAGGAGTTCCAAGAGACCCAGTACTTC	CASSEEFQETQYF
TRBV27	NA	NA	TRBJ1-5	TGTGCCAGCAGTTACAGTAGCAATCAGCCCCAGCATTTT	CASSYSSNQPQHF
TRBV7-9	NA	NA	TRBJ2-5	TGTGCCAGCAGCGCCGGAGGGGGTTTAGTAGTTCTGGGAGAGACCCAGTACTTC	CASSAGGGLVVLGETQYF
TRBV19	NA	NA	TRBJ2-2	TGTGCCAGTAGGACCGGGACCGAGACAAGGGGGGAGCTGTTTTTT	CASRTGTETRGELFF
TRBV4-1	NA	few	TRBJ2-7	TGCGCCAGCAGCCAAGTCGACTCCTACGAGCAGTACTTC	CASSQVDSYEQYF
TRBV2	NA	NA	TRBJ1-1	TGTGCCAGCAAAGTAAGGGGTGGCACTGAAGCTTTCTTT	CASKVRGGTEAFF
TRBV19	TRBD1	NA	TRBJ1-2	TGTGCCAGTAGTATTCGGGGGGGACAGGCTGACGGCTACACCTTC	CASSIRGGQADGYTF
TRBV7-6	NA	NA	TRBJ1-4	TGTGCCAGCAGCCGCTTCGGGGGGCTCTTGGCTAATGAAAAACTGTTTTTT	CASSRFGGLLANEKLFF
TRBV6-1	NA	NA	TRBJ2-7	TGTGCCACCAGGACAGCTAAGTACGAGCAGTACTTC	CATRTAKYEQYF
TRBV5-5	NA	NA	TRBJ2-7	TGTGCCAGCAGCTTACGACTACTCCCCCGTTACGAGCAGTACTTC	CASSLRLLPRYEQYF
TRBV7-8	TRBD1	NA	TRBJ1-4	TGTGCCAGCAGCTCGACGGACAGGGGAACAGAAAAACTGTTTTTT	CASSSTDRGTEKLFF
TRBV6-6	TRBD1	NA	TRBJ2-7	TGTGCCAGCAGGCCGGGACAGGGGGCTTTTCACTACGAGCAGTACTTC	CASRPGQGAFHYEQYF
TRBV6-1	NA	once	TRBJ1-2	TGTGCCAGCAGTGCCAGGGACGTACTCTCATCTAACTATGGCTACACCTTC	CASSARDVLSSNYGYTF
TRBV5-1	NA	NA	TRBJ2-7	TGCGCCAGCAGCTTGATGTGGGAGTGGTCCTACGAGCAGTACTTC	CASSLMWEWSYEQYF
TRBV7-9	NA	NA	TRBJ1-4	TGTGCCAGCAGCGAAACCCGGCCCGAAAAACTGTTTTTT	CASSETRPEKLFF
TRBV27	NA	NA	TRBJ2-7	TGTGCCTCCGCTCTTGACAGAGACTACGAGCAGTACTTC	CASALDRDYEQYF
TRBV11-2	NA	once	TRBJ1-1	TGTGCCAGCAGCTTTTCGGGGGGGACTTTCTTT	CASSFSGGTFF
TRBV6-5	NA	NA	TRBJ1-2	TGTGCTACGGGACCTAACTATGGCTACACCTTC	CATGPNYGYTF
TRBV12-5	NA	NA	TRBJ2-6	TGTGCTAGTGGGGTTACGTCCTCTGGGGCCAACGTCCTGACTTTC	CASGVTSSGANVLTF
TRBV2	NA	NA	TRBJ2-2	TGTGCCAGCAGTGGTCGAGGCGGACCGAACACCGGGGAGCTGTTTTTT	CASSGRGGPNTGELFF
TRBV5-4	NA	NA	TRBJ1-1	TGTGCCAGCAGGACAGGCCCAGAAGACACTGAAGCTTTCTTT	CASRTGPEDTEAFF
TRBV6-1	NA	NA	TRBJ1-5	TGTGCCAGCAGTGAAAAGGGGGTCTCGATAGTTCGTCAGCCCCAGCATTTT	CASSEKGVSIVRQPQHF
TRBV6-5	TRBD2	NA	TRBJ2-1	TGTGCCAGCACCCGGACTAGCGGGAATGATGAGCAGTTCTTC	CASTRTSGNDEQFF
TRBV7-6	NA	once	TRBJ1-4	TGTGCCAGCAGCTCGGACGACGGGCTTAATGAAAAACTGTTTTTT	CASSSDDGLNEKLFF
TRBV6-1	NA	once	TRBJ2-7	TGTGCCAGCAGTGAACTCGGTGGGACAACCTACGAGCAGTACTTC	CASSELGGTTYEQYF
TRBV4-1	NA	NA	TRBJ2-7	TGCGCCAGCAGCCAGACCTCGGGGGAGGCCTACGAGCAGTACTTC	CASSQTSGEAYEQYF
TRBV30	NA	NA	TRBJ2-7	TGTGCCTGGAGTGCGGGAGCAGGACATTCCTACGAGCAGTACTTC	CAWSAGAGHSYEQYF
TRBV11-2	TRBD1	once	TRBJ2-7	TGTGCCAGCAGCCTCATACAGGGGGCAGAGCAGTACTTC	CASSLIQGAEQYF
TRBV6-5	NA	few	TRBJ1-2	TGTGCCAGCCTCTCTGTCGACGGCGGCTACACCTTC	CASLSVDGGYTF
TRBV4-1	NA	NA	TRBJ1-2	TGCGCCAGCAGCCTCCCGACAGCTAACTATGGCTACACCTTC	CASSLPTANYGYTF
TRBV5-8	TRBD2	NA	TRBJ2-2	TGTGCCAGCAGCACCGGGGTAGCGGGGCACACCGGGGAGCTGTTTTTT	CASSTGVAGHTGELFF
TRBV28	NA	NA	TRBJ2-5	TGTGCCAGCAGTTCCCCGCACAGTCTGGTCCAAGAGACCCAGTACTTC	CASSSPHSLVQETQYF
TRBV10-3	NA	NA	TRBJ1-1	TGTGCCATCAAGGGCACAGGATTGAACACTGAAGCTTTCTTT	CAIKGTGLNTEAFF